This T cell receptor beta chain was sequenced for a study of post-analysis software for immune sequencing data. The study, taken as a whole, reports: When patients were compared with controls, about five TRBV segments were more frequent, TRBV5-6, TRBV5-1 and TRBV20-1 among them. There was significantly lower normalized Chao1 diversity in multiple sclerosis patients than in controls.

The CDR3 runs to 13 residues. Researchers reported that TCR beta cDNA libraries carried unique molecular identifiers. Researchers reported 550,000 or so cDNA molecules coming from approximately 1 to 10 million T cells. TCRdb itself ran the PCR reads through MiXCR, one entry per CDR3 protein. The sample shows about 430,000 distinct CDR3 sequences, 30% to 45% of them seen only once. Points on this clonotype: Its antigen is unidentified.

The clonotype comes from a girl aged 2-10 years with multiple sclerosis. The sample taken for sequencing was blood. The chain employs TRBV21-1 and TRBJ2-3. TRBV21-1 is a known pseudogene. CDR3 in DNA: TGTGCCAGCAGCAAACTGACCGGAGATACGCAGTATTTT. It specifies CASSKLTGDTQYF.